This T cell receptor beta chain is from a study of blood T cell repertoires in COVID-19. At the level of the study: Samples came from the United States, Italy and Spain, spanning acute and convalescent COVID-19. In each case, the material was cDNA or gDNA derived from T cells, B-cell-depleted T cells, or PBMCs.

This clone was observed a handful of times. The CDR3 sequence is 15 residues long. The V and J ends lost 1 base and 2 bases respectively, with 12 bases between them. Germline CDR1 SGHTA, CDR2 FQGNSA. In the source study's methods: Reference gene primer amplification in the assay estimated nucleated cell counts. Clones were sequenced by immunoSEQ multiplex PCR, and TCRdb holds only the in-frame ones, with some missing. The D gene and trimming were derived from the DNA, and the V and J assignments and clone size from that table. Here the sample spans 50,000 to 65,000 clones, about 88% being singletons. V usage is TRBV7-2 and J usage is TRBJ2-7; no clear D gene. This receptor was taken from a man between 65 and 85 years old with acute or convalescent COVID-19. Sequencing input: peripheral blood. The CDR3 region is CASSLDATRTYEQYF. CDR3 nucleotides: TGTGCCAGCAGCTTAGATGCAACTCGCACCTACGAGCAGTACTTC.